A selection of T cell receptor beta chains follows, all from one sample in a study of identical twins. TCRdb reprocessed the 5' RACE reads via MiXCR and lists one record per CDR3 protein. Among 200,000 to 250,000 distinct CDR3 sequences listed, roughly an eighth were seen once. The data also belong to a second study, concerning yellow fever vaccine responses in identical twins.

The sample taken for sequencing was memory (CD45RO+) T cells sorted from blood. All receptors derive from a woman between 18 and 29 years old in good health. Both conserved end residues are part of each CDR3.

j_call: TRBJ2-1
v_call: TRBV3-1
cdr3_length: 16
cdr3_aa: CASSQDNSPTYNEQFF

j_call: TRBJ2-1
v_call: TRBV6-1
cdr3_length: 15
cdr3_aa: CASSESNRATDEQFF

j_call: TRBJ1-1
v_call: TRBV4-2
cdr3_length: 13
cdr3_aa: CASSQGGAREAFF

j_call: TRBJ2-7
v_call: TRBV12-3/TRBV12-4
cdr3_length: 14
cdr3_aa: CASSLVGLTYEQYF

j_call: TRBJ2-7
v_call: TRBV7-2
cdr3_length: 15
cdr3_aa: CASSFRTGSTYEQYF

j_call: TRBJ2-1
v_call: TRBV14
cdr3_length: 16
cdr3_aa: CASSQDWGTSYNEQFF

j_call: TRBJ1-2
v_call: TRBV19
cdr3_length: 12
cdr3_aa: CASSILNYGYTF

j_call: TRBJ2-5
v_call: TRBV4-2
cdr3_length: 18
cdr3_aa: CASSQFTFAGRYMETQYF

j_call: TRBJ2-7
v_call: TRBV5-1
cdr3_length: 13
cdr3_aa: CASSFEGVGEQYF

j_call: TRBJ2-3
v_call: TRBV7-2
cdr3_length: 12
cdr3_aa: CASSRGGPSQYF

j_call: TRBJ2-7
v_call: TRBV7-2
cdr3_length: 13
cdr3_aa: CASSSGASREQYF

j_call: TRBJ2-7
v_call: TRBV4-3
cdr3_length: 16
cdr3_aa: CASSQDLRGLAYEQYF

j_call: TRBJ2-1
v_call: TRBV11-3
cdr3_length: 15
cdr3_aa: CASSSTSGSSVEQFF

j_call: TRBJ2-3
v_call: TRBV30
cdr3_length: 12
cdr3_aa: CAWSGERYTQYF

j_call: TRBJ2-2
v_call: TRBV12-3/TRBV12-4
cdr3_length: 13
cdr3_aa: CASSLDTGHKLFF

j_call: TRBJ1-5
v_call: TRBV29-1
cdr3_length: 15
cdr3_aa: CSVGLSAGGNQPQHF

j_call: TRBJ2-3
v_call: TRBV7-2
cdr3_length: 16
cdr3_aa: CASSAKRGGRTDTQYF

j_call: TRBJ2-1
v_call: TRBV28
cdr3_length: 16
cdr3_aa: CASSSAGTSGYNEQFF

j_call: TRBJ2-2
v_call: TRBV6-5
cdr3_length: 14
cdr3_aa: CASSYSRLAGELFF

j_call: TRBJ2-7
v_call: TRBV5-1
cdr3_length: 16
cdr3_aa: CASSLQTGTSGRVQYF

j_call: TRBJ2-7
v_call: TRBV3-1
cdr3_length: 14
cdr3_aa: CASSQDGGGYEQYF

j_call: TRBJ2-7
v_call: TRBV29-1
cdr3_length: 15
cdr3_aa: CSVIPSGGASYEQYF

j_call: TRBJ2-2
v_call: TRBV10-1
cdr3_length: 14
cdr3_aa: CASSEWPTSGELFF

j_call: TRBJ1-4
v_call: TRBV27
cdr3_length: 20
cdr3_aa: CASRPSGQGARSATNEKLFF

j_call: TRBJ1-4
v_call: TRBV5-1
cdr3_length: 18
cdr3_aa: CASRPGQGARATNEKLFF

j_call: TRBJ2-1
v_call: TRBV11-2
cdr3_length: 15
cdr3_aa: CASSFQLAWENEQFF

j_call: TRBJ2-1
v_call: TRBV6-1
cdr3_length: 16
cdr3_aa: CASSKPSDRDGNEQFF